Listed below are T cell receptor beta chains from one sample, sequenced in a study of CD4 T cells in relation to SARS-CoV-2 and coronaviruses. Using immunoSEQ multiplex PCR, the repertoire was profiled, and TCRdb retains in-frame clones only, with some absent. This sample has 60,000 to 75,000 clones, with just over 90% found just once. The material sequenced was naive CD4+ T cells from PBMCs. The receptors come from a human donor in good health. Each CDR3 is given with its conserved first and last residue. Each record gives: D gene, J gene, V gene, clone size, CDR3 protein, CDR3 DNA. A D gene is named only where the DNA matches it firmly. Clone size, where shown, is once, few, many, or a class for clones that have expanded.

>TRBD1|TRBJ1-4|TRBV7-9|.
CASRGTGEKLFF
TGTGCCAGCAGGGGGACAGGCGAAAAACTGTTTTTT
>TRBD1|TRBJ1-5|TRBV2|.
CASNRGLNQPQHF
TGTGCCAGCAACAGGGGCCTCAATCAGCCCCAGCATTTT
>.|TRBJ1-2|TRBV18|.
CASSPTTLGDGYTF
TGTGCCAGCTCCCCGACCACTCTCGGGGATGGCTACACCTTC
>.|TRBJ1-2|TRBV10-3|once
CAISELRVDYGYTF
TGTGCCATCAGTGAGTTAAGGGTCGACTATGGCTACACCTTC
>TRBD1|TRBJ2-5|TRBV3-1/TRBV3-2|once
CASSHADRGEETQYF
TGTGCCAGCAGCCACGCGGACAGGGGCGAAGAGACCCAGTACTTC
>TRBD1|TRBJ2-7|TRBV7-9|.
CASSSGTGAYEQYF
TGTGCCAGCAGCTCCGGGACAGGGGCATACGAGCAGTACTTC
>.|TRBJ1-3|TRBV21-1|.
CAGGGSRSGNTIYF
TGTGCCGGGGGTGGCAGCCGTTCTGGAAACACCATATATTTT
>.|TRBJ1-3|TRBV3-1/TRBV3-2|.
CASSQGGAGNTIYF
TGTGCCAGCAGCCAAGGGGGAGCTGGAAACACCATATATTTT
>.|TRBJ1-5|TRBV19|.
CASSTDSLYSNQPQHF
TGTGCCAGTAGTACGGACAGCCTCTATAGCAATCAGCCCCAGCATTTT
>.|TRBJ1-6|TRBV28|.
CASSSSDHRGSPLHF
TGTGCCAGCAGTTCATCGGACCATCGAGGTTCACCCCTCCACTTT
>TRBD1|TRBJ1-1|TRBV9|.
CASSADGRGYTEAFF
TGTGCCAGCAGCGCAGATGGCAGGGGGTACACTGAAGCTTTCTTT
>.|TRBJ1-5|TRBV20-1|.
CSASNRVRGNQPQHF
TGCAGTGCTAGTAACCGCGTGCGGGGAAATCAGCCCCAGCATTTT
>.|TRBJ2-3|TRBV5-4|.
CASSPVPGSTDTQYF
TGTGCCAGCAGCCCAGTCCCGGGGAGCACAGATACGCAGTATTTT
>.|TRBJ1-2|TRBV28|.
CASSLVRTFRFNYGYTF
TGTGCCAGCAGTCTGGTCCGGACCTTCAGATTTAACTATGGCTACACCTTC